Each of the 8 T cell receptor beta chains below was sequenced from the same sample in a study of regulatory T cells in long-lasting Graves disease. Stated time point: newly diagnosed GD, antithyroid drugs for less than 3 months. From PBMCs, RNA was extracted and then used to make the TCR library. Building the TCR beta libraries relied on iRepertoire HTBI primers, and CDR3 regions underwent Arm-PCR. TCRdb called the multiplex PCR reads again in MiXCR, with one record for every CDR3 protein. The sample consists of roughly 400,000 distinct CDR3 sequences, around 17% of them appearing once. The sample was also reused in another study, on T cells in Graves' hyperthyroidism and ophthalmopathy.

The input for sequencing was peripheral blood mononuclear cells (PBMCs), taken at new diagnosis, from a patient treated with antithyroid drugs. Receptor source: a woman between 18 and 29 years old with Graves disease.

The sample holds many counts of this clonotype. The chain carries TRBV20-1 and TRBJ2-1; 7 nucleotides line up with TRBD1. CDR1 and CDR2 from the germline V gene are DFQATT and SNEGSKA (reference sequence). With V trimmed by 6 bases and J by 1 base, 6 bases remained unmatched. CDR3 length: 14 amino acids. CDR3 in amino acids: CSALDRASYNEQFF. The CDR3 nucleotides read TGCAGTGCATTAGACAGGGCATCCTACAATGAGCAGTTCTTC.

In its sample, this clonotype was seen many times. The V call is TRBV7-9, the J call TRBJ2-1; TRBD2 agrees at 12 bases. The CDR3 length is 15 residues. V lost 5 bases to trimming and J lost 6 bases; unmatched junction nucleotides: 5. Germline lookup yields CDR1 SEHNR and CDR2 FQNEAQ (reference sequence). The CDR3 protein is CASSQLTSGSNEQFF. The CDR3 nucleotides read TGTGCCAGCAGCCAGCTGACTAGCGGGAGCAATGAGCAGTTCTTC. The full variable domain, its missing parts supplied by reference TRBV7-9 and TRBJ2-1, is DTGVSQNPRHKITKRGQNVTFRCDPISEHNRLYWYRQTLGQGPEFLTYFQNEAQLEKSRLLSDRFSAERPKGSFSTLEIQRTEQGDSAMYLCASSQLTSGSNEQFFGPGTRLTVL.

J is TRBJ1-6 and V is TRBV7-9; 8 bases match TRBD1. The CDR3 contains 14 residues. CDR1 and CDR2 from the germline V gene are SEHNR and FQNEAQ (reference sequence). Trimming at V came to 6 bases and at J to 5 bases, leaving 3 bases not matched to a gene. The CDR3 bases are TGTGCCAGCAGATTGACAGGGGATAATTCACCCCTCCACTTT. This encodes CASRLTGDNSPLHF.

The chain employs TRBV6-1 and TRBJ2-1; D might be TRBD1 (5 bases). The germline V gene has CDR1 MNHNS and CDR2 SASEGT. The V and J ends lost 7 bases and 8 bases respectively, with 18 bases between them. This CDR3 spans 14 amino acids. CDR3 in DNA: TGTGCCAGCACCGTTACAGGACCTGTGTATGAGCAGTTCTTC. Amino acid sequence: CASTVTGPVYEQFF.

This clonotype was seen repeatedly, ten times or more. The chain employs TRBV20-1 and TRBJ2-1; D is undetermined. Germline V gene lookup returns CDR1 DFQATT and CDR2 SNEGSKA (reference sequence). Trimming stripped 7 bases from V and 12 bases from J, with 13 bases between. The CDR3 totals 10 residues. The CDR3 region is CSGVWGRQFF. The CDR3 DNA is TGCAGTGGAGTCTGGGGAAGGCAGTTCTTC.

This clonotype appeared a single time. This chain links TRBV25-1 with TRBJ1-6; D is uncertain. V was cut by 6 bases and J by 2 bases, with 5 bases left in between. This CDR3 spans 13 amino acids. CDR1 MGHDK and CDR2 SYGVNS come from the germline V gene. In nucleotides, the CDR3 is TGTGCCAGCAGAGACACCTATAATTCACCCCTCCACTTT. Protein sequence: CASRDTYNSPLHF.

This chain connects TRBV6-2 or TRBV6-3 to TRBJ2-1; D possibly corresponds to TRBD2 (6 bases). V gave up 6 bases and J gave up 1 base, with 10 bases separating them. The CDR3 has 14 residues. CDR1 is MNHEY, CDR2 SVGEGT, per germline. The CDR3, as DNA: TGTGCCAGCAGGGAAGCGGGTTCCTACAATGAGCAGTTCTTC. It is translated as CASREAGSYNEQFF.

This clonotype was found many times. V usage is TRBV20-1 and J usage is TRBJ1-5; D perhaps matches TRBD1 (6 bases). V was cut by 6 bases and J by 2 bases, with 8 bases left in between. Germline-derived CDR1 and CDR2 are DFQATT and SNEGSKA (reference sequence). This CDR3 is built from 12 residues. This CDR3 is CSARTGNQPQHF. In DNA form, the CDR3 reads TGCAGTGCCAGGACAGGCAATCAGCCCCAGCATTTT.